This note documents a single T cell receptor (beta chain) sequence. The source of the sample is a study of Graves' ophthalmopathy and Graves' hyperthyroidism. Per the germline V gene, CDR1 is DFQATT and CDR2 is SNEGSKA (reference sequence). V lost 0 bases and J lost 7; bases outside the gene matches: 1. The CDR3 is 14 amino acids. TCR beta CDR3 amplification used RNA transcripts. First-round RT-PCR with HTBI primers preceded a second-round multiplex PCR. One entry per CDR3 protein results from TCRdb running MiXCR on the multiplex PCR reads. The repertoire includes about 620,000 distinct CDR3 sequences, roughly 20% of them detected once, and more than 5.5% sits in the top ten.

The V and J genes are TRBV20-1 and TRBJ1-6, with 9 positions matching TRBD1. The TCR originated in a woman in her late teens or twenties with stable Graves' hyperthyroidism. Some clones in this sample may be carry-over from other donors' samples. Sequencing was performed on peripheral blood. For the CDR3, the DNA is TGCAGTGCTAGAGATGACAGGGGGAATTCACCCCTCCACTTT. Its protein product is CSARDDRGNSPLHF.